These T cell receptor beta chains were read from a single sample in a study of T cell changes during pregnancy in multiple sclerosis. Here immunoSEQ multiplex PCR was the method, and the copy in TCRdb shows in-frame clones only, minus some. The data hold some 100,000 clones, with around 90% observed a single time. The material was peripheral blood, obtained in the second trimester of pregnancy. These receptors all come from a female donor with multiple sclerosis, enrolled in a pregnancy study. Both conserved end residues are part of each CDR3. The D gene is left open where the match is weak. Clone size is given for some rows only: seen once, a few or many times, or a class if the clone is expanded.

clone_size: .; v_call: TRBV19; d_call: .; j_call: TRBJ1-5; cdr3_nt: TGTGCCAGTAAAGGGGGTCTATCCTTGGGGAGCAATCAGCCCCAGCATTTT; cdr3_aa: CASKGGLSLGSNQPQHF
clone_size: .; v_call: TRBV19; d_call: .; j_call: TRBJ2-7; cdr3_nt: TGTGCCAGTAGTATATCGGCGGGCCTAGCTTCGAGCTCCTACGAGCAGTACTTC; cdr3_aa: CASSISAGLASSSYEQYF
clone_size: .; v_call: TRBV30; d_call: .; j_call: TRBJ1-5; cdr3_nt: TGTGCCCTGCTGCCTGACAACTTCAATCAGCCCCAGCATTTT; cdr3_aa: CALLPDNFNQPQHF
clone_size: once; v_call: TRBV6-1; d_call: TRBD2; j_call: TRBJ2-1; cdr3_nt: TGTGCCAGCAGAGGACTAGCGCGGCCCTACAATGAGCAGTTCTTC; cdr3_aa: CASRGLARPYNEQFF
clone_size: .; v_call: TRBV2; d_call: TRBD1; j_call: TRBJ2-3; cdr3_nt: TGTGCCAGCAGTGGAAACCTGCGGACAGGGGCACACAACACAGATACGCAGTATTTT; cdr3_aa: CASSGNLRTGAHNTDTQYF
clone_size: .; v_call: TRBV5-1; d_call: .; j_call: TRBJ1-4; cdr3_nt: TGCGCCAGCAGCTTGGAGTCTCAACGGAGCGGAAAACTGTTTTTT; cdr3_aa: CASSLESQRSGKLFF
clone_size: .; v_call: TRBV5-1; d_call: .; j_call: TRBJ2-3; cdr3_nt: TGCGCCAGCAGCCTACTCCAGGGTAGCACAGATACGCAGTATTTT; cdr3_aa: CASSLLQGSTDTQYF
clone_size: .; v_call: TRBV28; d_call: TRBD1; j_call: TRBJ1-5; cdr3_nt: TGTGCCAGCAGTGGACAGGGGAGGGCTCAGCCCCAGCATTTT; cdr3_aa: CASSGQGRAQPQHF
clone_size: .; v_call: TRBV30; d_call: .; j_call: TRBJ1-1; cdr3_nt: TGTGCCTGGAGTAAGGACAGGAACACTGAAGCTTTCTTT; cdr3_aa: CAWSKDRNTEAFF
clone_size: once; v_call: TRBV5-5; d_call: .; j_call: TRBJ1-1; cdr3_nt: TGTGCCAGCAGCCCCAGGGCCATGAACACTGAAGCTTTCTTT; cdr3_aa: CASSPRAMNTEAFF
clone_size: .; v_call: TRBV4-1; d_call: .; j_call: TRBJ1-1; cdr3_nt: TGCGCCAGCAGCCAAAGCGGAGATACTGAAGCTTTCTTT; cdr3_aa: CASSQSGDTEAFF
clone_size: .; v_call: TRBV7-8; d_call: TRBD1; j_call: TRBJ2-7; cdr3_nt: TGTGCCAGCAGCCCATGGACAGGGGTCTCCTACGAGCAGTACTTC; cdr3_aa: CASSPWTGVSYEQYF
clone_size: .; v_call: TRBV6-5; d_call: .; j_call: TRBJ1-1; cdr3_nt: TGTGCCAGCAGAGAGCGGGGGGGTGAAGCTTTCTTT; cdr3_aa: CASRERGGEAFF
clone_size: .; v_call: TRBV2; d_call: TRBD2; j_call: TRBJ2-2; cdr3_nt: TGTGCCAGCAGTGCAACTAGCGCTACAACCGGGGAGCTGTTTTTT; cdr3_aa: CASSATSATTGELFF
clone_size: few; v_call: TRBV30; d_call: .; j_call: TRBJ1-1; cdr3_nt: TGTGCCTGGAGTAAACCGAGAGGCATGAACACTGAAGCTTTCTTT; cdr3_aa: CAWSKPRGMNTEAFF
clone_size: once; v_call: TRBV5-1; d_call: TRBD2; j_call: TRBJ2-5; cdr3_nt: TGCGCCAGCAGCTTAACAAGCGGGGGGGCCGGAGAGACCCAGTACTTC; cdr3_aa: CASSLTSGGAGETQYF
clone_size: .; v_call: TRBV30; d_call: TRBD2; j_call: TRBJ2-5; cdr3_nt: TGTGCCTCCCGGACTAGCGGCCAAGAGACCCAGTACTTC; cdr3_aa: CASRTSGQETQYF
clone_size: .; v_call: TRBV4-2; d_call: TRBD2; j_call: TRBJ2-2; cdr3_nt: TGTGCCAGCAGCCAAGAGGATCTAGCGGGGGGTTTCACCGGGGAGCTGTTTTTT; cdr3_aa: CASSQEDLAGGFTGELFF
clone_size: .; v_call: TRBV27; d_call: .; j_call: TRBJ1-2; cdr3_nt: TGTGCCAGCAGTTTAGGCGGTAACTATGGCTACACCTTC; cdr3_aa: CASSLGGNYGYTF
clone_size: .; v_call: TRBV10-3; d_call: TRBD2; j_call: TRBJ2-6; cdr3_nt: TGTGCCATCAGTGATCCGGCGGGAGCCCCTGGGGCCAACGTCCTGACTTTC; cdr3_aa: CAISDPAGAPGANVLTF
clone_size: .; v_call: TRBV27; d_call: .; j_call: TRBJ1-1; cdr3_nt: TGTGCCAGCTCCCCTGTTCCCGGGATTGTCACTGAAGCTTTCTTT; cdr3_aa: CASSPVPGIVTEAFF
clone_size: .; v_call: TRBV5-1; d_call: TRBD2; j_call: TRBJ2-3; cdr3_nt: TGCGCCAGCAGCTTGCGGGGGGGCCGAGATACGCAGTATTTT; cdr3_aa: CASSLRGGRDTQYF
clone_size: .; v_call: TRBV29-1; d_call: TRBD1; j_call: TRBJ1-5; cdr3_nt: TGCAGCGTTAGGGCAGGGGGCGATCAGCCCCAGCATTTT; cdr3_aa: CSVRAGGDQPQHF
clone_size: .; v_call: TRBV6-1; d_call: .; j_call: TRBJ1-2; cdr3_nt: TGTGCCAGCAGGCCCGACAGGCGCGACTATGGCTACACCTTC; cdr3_aa: CASRPDRRDYGYTF
clone_size: .; v_call: TRBV18; d_call: TRBD1; j_call: TRBJ1-1; cdr3_nt: TGTGCCAGCTCAGGAGTCGGGACAGACACTGAAGCTTTCTTT; cdr3_aa: CASSGVGTDTEAFF
clone_size: .; v_call: TRBV5-4; d_call: TRBD1; j_call: TRBJ1-1; cdr3_nt: TGTGCCAGCAGCGAGGGGGCTCGCGAGAACACTGAAGCTTTCTTT; cdr3_aa: CASSEGARENTEAFF
clone_size: .; v_call: TRBV4-1; d_call: .; j_call: TRBJ2-7; cdr3_nt: TGCGCCAGCAGCCAAGATTCTCACACGACAGGCGGTTACGAGCAGTACTTC; cdr3_aa: CASSQDSHTTGGYEQYF
clone_size: .; v_call: TRBV11-2; d_call: .; j_call: TRBJ1-5; cdr3_nt: TGTGCCAGCAGCTTAGGGTCCGGACAGTATAGCAATCAGCCCCAGCATTTT; cdr3_aa: CASSLGSGQYSNQPQHF
clone_size: .; v_call: TRBV30; d_call: .; j_call: TRBJ2-1; cdr3_nt: TGTGCCTGGAGTCCGAGTTACAATGAGCAGTTCTTC; cdr3_aa: CAWSPSYNEQFF
clone_size: .; v_call: TRBV28; d_call: .; j_call: TRBJ2-7; cdr3_nt: TGTGCCAGCAGTGCCCAAGGGGGACGCTACGAGCAGTACTTC; cdr3_aa: CASSAQGGRYEQYF
clone_size: once; v_call: TRBV5-1; d_call: TRBD2; j_call: TRBJ2-1; cdr3_nt: TGCGCCAGCAGGGGGATAGCGGGTTACAATGAGCAGTTCTTC; cdr3_aa: CASRGIAGYNEQFF
clone_size: .; v_call: TRBV27; d_call: .; j_call: TRBJ2-2; cdr3_nt: TGTGCCAGCACCTTTTTCGGGACTTACACCGGGGAGCTGTTTTTT; cdr3_aa: CASTFFGTYTGELFF
clone_size: .; v_call: TRBV4-1; d_call: .; j_call: TRBJ1-5; cdr3_nt: TGCGCCAGCAGCCAAGGAGGAACGCAAAATCAGCCCCAGCATTTT; cdr3_aa: CASSQGGTQNQPQHF
clone_size: .; v_call: TRBV30; d_call: TRBD1; j_call: TRBJ2-2; cdr3_nt: TGTGCCTGGAGATCACCGGACAGGGGGCGGGTCGGGGAGCTGTTTTTT; cdr3_aa: CAWRSPDRGRVGELFF
clone_size: .; v_call: TRBV7-3; d_call: TRBD2; j_call: TRBJ2-1; cdr3_nt: TGTGCCAGCAGCTTAGGCACTAGCGGGAGGGGTGAGCAGTTCTTC; cdr3_aa: CASSLGTSGRGEQFF
clone_size: .; v_call: TRBV19; d_call: .; j_call: TRBJ2-7; cdr3_nt: TGTGCCAGTAGTCCGACAGGTAGCTACGAGCAGTACTTC; cdr3_aa: CASSPTGSYEQYF
clone_size: .; v_call: TRBV19; d_call: .; j_call: TRBJ2-6; cdr3_nt: TGTGCCAGTACCCCGCAGAGGGCTACTGGGGCCAACGTCCTGACTTTC; cdr3_aa: CASTPQRATGANVLTF
clone_size: .; v_call: TRBV7-9; d_call: .; j_call: TRBJ1-2; cdr3_nt: TGTGCCAGCAGCCTCTCAGGGGAAAGGGATGGCTACACCTTC; cdr3_aa: CASSLSGERDGYTF
clone_size: .; v_call: TRBV7-8; d_call: .; j_call: TRBJ1-2; cdr3_nt: TGTGCCAGCAGCTCTAAGACGGACACTAACTATGGCTACACCTTC; cdr3_aa: CASSSKTDTNYGYTF
clone_size: .; v_call: TRBV6-6; d_call: TRBD2; j_call: TRBJ2-3; cdr3_nt: TGTGCCAGCAGTTACCGCGGGAGGGATACAGATACGCAGTATTTT; cdr3_aa: CASSYRGRDTDTQYF
clone_size: .; v_call: TRBV19; d_call: .; j_call: TRBJ1-2; cdr3_nt: TGTGCCAGTAGTCCACCGGGCCAGAGCGGGGCTGGCTACACCTTC; cdr3_aa: CASSPPGQSGAGYTF
clone_size: .; v_call: TRBV30; d_call: .; j_call: TRBJ1-1; cdr3_nt: TGTGCCTGGAACGGTGGGCAGGGCGGTAGAGAAACTGAAGCTTTCTTT; cdr3_aa: CAWNGGQGGRETEAFF
clone_size: .; v_call: TRBV19; d_call: .; j_call: TRBJ1-1; cdr3_nt: TGTGCCAGTAGTTGGCGTCAGGCTAACATGAACACTGAAGCTTTCTTT; cdr3_aa: CASSWRQANMNTEAFF
clone_size: .; v_call: TRBV7-2; d_call: .; j_call: TRBJ2-3; cdr3_nt: TGTGCCAGCAGCTTAAGGGAGCGGGGCACAGATACGCAGTATTTT; cdr3_aa: CASSLRERGTDTQYF
clone_size: .; v_call: TRBV7-2; d_call: TRBD1; j_call: TRBJ1-2; cdr3_nt: TGTGCCAGCAGCTTAGCTTGGACGGACAGGGGGCGATGGAAGACCTTC; cdr3_aa: CASSLAWTDRGRWKTF